Listed below are T cell receptor beta chains from one sample, sequenced in a study of cytomegalovirus exposure and HLA in healthy donors. The protocol was immunoSEQ multiplex PCR, while the TCRdb copy is restricted to in-frame clones and leaves out a portion. The repertoire has 150,000 to 200,000 clones, around three quarters of them found once; the top ten carry approximately 4.7%. The sequenced sample consisted of PBMCs. The source is a woman aged 25 to 39 in good health and CMV-seropositive. Each CDR3 is given with its conserved first and last residue. The order of the fields is V gene, J gene, clone size, D gene, CDR3 protein, CDR3 DNA. The D gene is left open where the match is weak. Where a row states a size, it is once, few, many or the class of an expanded clone; other rows omit it.

V: TRBV2
J: TRBJ2-5
size: .
D: TRBD1
CDR3: CAIWGNTGEETQYF
DNA: TGTGCCATTTGGGGGAATACAGGGGAAGAAACCCAGTACTTC

V: TRBV6-6
J: TRBJ1-6
size: .
D: .
CDR3: CASTGGEGSNSPLHF
DNA: TGTGCCAGCACCGGGGGGGAGGGATCGAATTCACCCCTCCACTTT

V: TRBV11-2
J: TRBJ1-1
size: .
D: TRBD1
CDR3: CASSPGGSTEAFF
DNA: TGTGCCAGCAGCCCAGGGGGGAGCACTGAAGCTTTCTTT

V: TRBV9
J: TRBJ2-2
size: .
D: .
CDR3: CASSVGVSGTLSGELFF
DNA: TGTGCCAGCAGCGTCGGGGTGTCGGGCACACTATCCGGGGAGCTGTTTTTT

V: TRBV29-1
J: TRBJ1-2
size: .
D: TRBD1
CDR3: CSVAGTGGGYTF
DNA: TGCAGCGTTGCCGGGACAGGAGGCGGCTACACCTTC

V: TRBV29-1
J: TRBJ2-1
size: .
D: .
CDR3: CSVEVGSDGGDEQFF
DNA: TGCAGCGTTGAAGTCGGTTCGGACGGAGGTGATGAGCAGTTCTTC

V: TRBV13
J: TRBJ2-1
size: few
D: .
CDR3: CASSFDRGSSYNEQFF
DNA: TGTGCCAGCAGCTTTGATCGGGGGAGCTCCTACAATGAGCAGTTCTTC

V: TRBV6-5
J: TRBJ2-1
size: .
D: .
CDR3: CASSYSQGYEQFF
DNA: TGTGCCAGCAGTTACTCACAGGGCTATGAGCAGTTCTTC

V: TRBV11-3
J: TRBJ2-7
size: .
D: TRBD1
CDR3: CASSFGTGGPRGSYEQYF
DNA: TGTGCCAGCAGCTTCGGGACAGGGGGTCCCCGGGGGTCCTACGAGCAGTACTTC

V: TRBV30
J: TRBJ2-1
size: .
D: TRBD2
CDR3: CAWSVGLAGLNEQFF
DNA: TGTGCCTGGAGTGTAGGACTAGCGGGCCTGAATGAGCAGTTCTTC

V: TRBV29-1
J: TRBJ2-1
size: .
D: TRBD2
CDR3: CSATGLAGSNEQFF
DNA: TGCAGCGCTACGGGACTAGCGGGTAGCAATGAGCAGTTCTTC

V: TRBV4-1
J: TRBJ2-1
size: .
D: .
CDR3: CASSQSRGNEQFF
DNA: TGCGCCAGCAGCCAATCTAGGGGTAATGAGCAGTTCTTC

V: TRBV5-6
J: TRBJ2-7
size: .
D: .
CDR3: CASSLLAGFYEQYF
DNA: TGTGCCAGCAGCTTGTTGGCAGGGTTTTACGAGCAGTACTTC

V: TRBV7-8
J: TRBJ2-7
size: .
D: .
CDR3: CASSLPGYEQYF
DNA: TGTGCCAGCAGCTTACCAGGGTACGAGCAGTACTTC

V: TRBV5-6
J: TRBJ1-2
size: once
D: .
CDR3: CASSFQGSLDGYTF
DNA: TGTGCCAGCAGCTTTCAGGGGTCTTTGGATGGCTACACCTTC

V: TRBV18
J: TRBJ2-2
size: .
D: TRBD2
CDR3: CASSPRYLAGGPSNTGELFF
DNA: TGTGCCAGCTCACCACGCTACCTAGCGGGAGGGCCCTCGAACACCGGGGAGCTGTTTTTT

V: TRBV27
J: TRBJ1-2
size: .
D: TRBD1
CDR3: CASSPGTQGRRGYTF
DNA: TGTGCCAGCAGTCCTGGGACACAGGGGAGGAGAGGCTACACCTTC

V: TRBV7-9
J: TRBJ2-7
size: .
D: TRBD1
CDR3: CASSYRDRGLDEQYF
DNA: TGTGCCAGCAGCTACCGGGACAGGGGGTTGGACGAGCAGTACTTC

V: TRBV7-7
J: TRBJ2-7
size: .
D: TRBD1
CDR3: CASGTDSYEQYF
DNA: TGTGCCTCCGGGACAGACTCCTACGAGCAGTACTTC

V: TRBV19
J: TRBJ1-2
size: .
D: TRBD1
CDR3: CASSPDGQGAYGYTF
DNA: TGTGCCAGTAGCCCAGATGGACAGGGGGCTTATGGCTACACCTTC

V: TRBV4-3
J: TRBJ1-6
size: few
D: .
CDR3: CASSQDVVRGSSYNSPLHF
DNA: TGCGCCAGCAGCCAAGACGTAGTAAGGGGGAGCTCCTATAATTCACCCCTCCACTTT

V: TRBV5-1
J: TRBJ2-7
size: .
D: TRBD1
CDR3: CASSLDRGGLYEQYF
DNA: TGCGCCAGCAGCTTGGACAGGGGTGGTCTCTACGAGCAGTACTTC

V: TRBV29-1
J: TRBJ2-7
size: .
D: TRBD1
CDR3: CSVRTGFSYEQYF
DNA: TGCAGCGTTAGGACAGGGTTCTCCTACGAGCAGTACTTC

V: TRBV7-9
J: TRBJ2-1
size: once
D: TRBD2
CDR3: CASSSGTSGYNEQFF
DNA: TGTGCCAGCAGCTCCGGGACTAGCGGATACAATGAGCAGTTCTTC

V: TRBV7-9
J: TRBJ2-5
size: .
D: TRBD1
CDR3: CASSSPVDRGKETQYF
DNA: TGTGCCAGCAGCTCCCCGGTAGACAGGGGAAAAGAGACCCAGTACTTC

V: TRBV10-1
J: TRBJ1-2
size: few
D: TRBD1
CDR3: CASSESDRAGGYTF
DNA: TGCGCCAGCAGTGAGTCTGACAGGGCCGGGGGCTACACCTTC

V: TRBV7-6
J: TRBJ2-1
size: .
D: .
CDR3: CASTRGAEDNEQFF
DNA: TGTGCCAGCACCCGGGGGGCAGAGGACAATGAGCAGTTCTTC

V: TRBV5-6
J: TRBJ1-5
size: .
D: .
CDR3: CASSLGAGRNQPQHF
DNA: TGTGCCAGCAGCTTAGGTGCAGGCCGCAATCAGCCCCAGCATTTT